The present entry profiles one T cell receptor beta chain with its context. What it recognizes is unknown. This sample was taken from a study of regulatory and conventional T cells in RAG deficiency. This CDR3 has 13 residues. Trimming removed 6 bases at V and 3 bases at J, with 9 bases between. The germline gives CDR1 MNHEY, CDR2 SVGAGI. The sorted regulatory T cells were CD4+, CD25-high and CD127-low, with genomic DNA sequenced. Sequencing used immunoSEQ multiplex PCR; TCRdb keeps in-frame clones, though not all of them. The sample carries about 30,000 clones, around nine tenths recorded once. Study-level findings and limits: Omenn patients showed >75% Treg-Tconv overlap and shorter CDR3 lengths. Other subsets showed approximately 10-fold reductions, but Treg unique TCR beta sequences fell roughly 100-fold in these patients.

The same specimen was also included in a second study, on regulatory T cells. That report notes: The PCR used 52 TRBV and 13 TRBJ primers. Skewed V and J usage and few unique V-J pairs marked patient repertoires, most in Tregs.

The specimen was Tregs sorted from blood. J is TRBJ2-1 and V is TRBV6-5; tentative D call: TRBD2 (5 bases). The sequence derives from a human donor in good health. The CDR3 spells CASRNGIYNEQFF. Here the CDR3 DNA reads TGTGCCAGCAGAAACGGGATCTACAATGAGCAGTTCTTC.